Shown below are 28 T cell receptor beta chains from a single sample sequenced in a study of T-cell memory formation after mild COVID-19. In TCRdb, the 5' RACE reads were re-called with MiXCR into one record per CDR3 protein. The sample lists 400,000 or so distinct CDR3 sequences; around 21% were seen once. The sample taken for sequencing was PBMCs or a T cell subset sorted from them (not recorded which). These receptor sequences come from an adult woman who had mild COVID-19 (a few samples of this study predate the infection). Cell type and time point are not known.

J is TRBJ2-5 and V is TRBV20-1; D might be TRBD1 or TRBD2, each matching 5 bases. Germline V gives CDR1 DFQATT, CDR2 SNEGSKA (reference sequence). V was cut by 6 bases and J by 5 bases, with 10 bases left in between. The CDR3 contains 11 residues. CDR3 amino acids: CSARWGETQYF. CDR3 sequence (DNA): TGCAGTGCCAGATGGGGGGAGACCCAGTACTTC.

This clonotype was observed a handful of times. This chain joins TRBV9 and TRBJ2-7; TRBD1 matches at 7 bases. V shed 4 bases, J shed 3 bases, and the junction held 7 bases outside the gene matches. From germline, CDR1 is SGDLS and CDR2 YYNGEE. This CDR3 has 14 residues. The CDR3 nucleotides read TGTGCCAGCAGCCCATGGGACAGCCTCTACGAGCAGTACTTC. Its translation is CASSPWDSLYEQYF. Filled out from reference TRBV9 and TRBJ2-7, the complete variable domain reads DSGVTQTPKHLITATGQRVTLRCSPRSGDLSVYWYQQSLDQGLQFLIQYYNGEERAKGNILERFSAQQFPDLHSELNLSSLELGDSALYFCASSPWDSLYEQYFGPGTRLTVT.

This clonotype was seen a few times. The rearrangement joins TRBV2 to TRBJ2-7; D may be TRBD1 (6 bases). Trimming took off 4 bases at V and 3 bases at J, with 10 bases between the two ends. CDR3 length equals 13 residues. The germline gives CDR1 SNHLY, CDR2 FYNNEI. CDR3 residues: CASSGQVLYEQYF. CDR3 sequence (DNA): TGTGCCAGCAGTGGACAGGTGCTCTACGAGCAGTACTTC.

This clonotype was found a few times. CDR3 bases: TGTGCCAGTAGTGAAGCGGGAGGGGCCTCCTACGAGCAGTACTTC. Protein product: CASSEAGGASYEQYF. This rearrangement joins TRBV19 to TRBJ2-7, with 10 bases that match TRBD2. Trimming removed 5 bases from V and 0 bases from J; junction bases left unmatched: 4. This CDR3 is built from 15 residues. Germline CDR1 is LNHDA and CDR2 is SQIVND (reference sequence). Using reference TRBV19 and TRBJ2-7 for the parts outside the CDR3, the full variable domain is DGGITQSPKYLFRKEGQNVTLSCEQNLNHDAMYWYRQDPGQGLRLIYYSQIVNDFQKGDIAEGYSVSREKKESFPLTVTSAQKNPTAFYLCASSEAGGASYEQYFGPGTRLTVT.

This clonotype was seen only a few times. The chain recombines TRBV9 with TRBJ1-2, with 10 positions matching TRBD1. Germline V gene lookup returns CDR1 SGDLS and CDR2 YYNGEE. V lost 0 bases, J lost 3 bases, and 2 bases stayed unmatched. The CDR3 extends over 15 amino acids. CDR3 residues: CASSVEGTGDYGYTF. The CDR3 DNA is TGTGCCAGCAGCGTAGAGGGGACAGGGGACTATGGCTACACCTTC.

This clonotype was detected a few times. The chain recombines TRBV9 with TRBJ2-7; tentatively, D is TRBD1 (6 bases). V lost 0 bases to trimming and J lost 4 bases, with 11 bases between them. This CDR3 region has 14 residues. Germline V gene lookup returns CDR1 SGDLS and CDR2 YYNGEE. The CDR3 bases are TGTGCCAGCAGCGTAGGTAAGGGGGTGTACGAGCAGTACTTC. The encoded protein is CASSVGKGVYEQYF.

V is TRBV15 and J is TRBJ2-4; D possibly corresponds to TRBD2 (5 bases). V lost 5 bases and J 6 bases, leaving 14 bases between the germline ends. There are 14 residues in the CDR3. Looked up from germline, CDR1 is LNHNV and CDR2 is YYDKDF (reference sequence). CDR3 coding DNA: TGTGCCACCAGCGGGAGCGGTAACTTAAACATTCAGTACTTC. This gives the protein CATSGSGNLNIQYF.

In this sample, this clonotype turned up a few times. This sequence joins TRBV4-3 and TRBJ2-7; 9 nucleotides align to TRBD1. Germline V lookup: CDR1 LGHNA, CDR2 YSLEER. J was trimmed by 6 bases and V by 1 base; bases with no gene match: 10. The CDR3 loop spans 16 amino acids. DNA of the CDR3: TGCGCCAGCAGCCAAGGGGTAGGACAGGGGTGGGCCGAGCAGTACTTC. It codes for CASSQGVGQGWAEQYF.

This clonotype was seen a handful of times. This chain joins TRBV5-1 and TRBJ1-1, with a possible D match to TRBD1 (5 bases). Germline loops: CDR1 SGHRS, CDR2 YFSETQ. The CDR3 loop spans 13 amino acids. Trimming stripped 2 bases from V and 8 bases from J, with 13 bases between. In DNA form, the CDR3 reads TGCGCCAGCAGCTTTGAGCACCAGGGAGAAGCTTTCTTT. Amino acids: CASSFEHQGEAFF.

The rearrangement uses TRBV20-1 and TRBJ2-7; maybe TRBD1 (6 bases). The V end lost 3 bases, the J end lost 0 bases, and 12 bases lay between the germline ends. This CDR3 is 14 amino acids long. Germline assignment: CDR1 DFQATT and CDR2 SNEGSKA (reference sequence). The chain's CDR3 is CSASLARGSYEQYF. CDR3 bases: TGCAGTGCTAGCTTAGCCAGGGGCTCCTACGAGCAGTACTTC.

This clonotype was detected a few times. The germline gene is not matched at one end of the junction; a read error may be the cause. The rearrangement uses TRBV20-1 and TRBJ1-5, with D tentatively TRBD1 (5 bases). The CDR3 contains 15 residues. CDR1 is DFQATT, CDR2 SNEGSKA, per germline (reference sequence). The CDR3 region is CSARAFMGEGQPQHF. The CDR3 nucleotides read TGCAGTGCCAGAGCATTTATGGGGGAGGGTCAGCCCCAGCATTTT.

This clonotype came up a few times. The chain uses TRBV5-4 and TRBJ1-1; weak D call: TRBD1 (5 bases). Germline CDR1 reads SGHNT; CDR2 reads YYREEE (reference sequence). V was pared by 1 base and J by 6 bases, with 10 bases between. CDR3 size: 13 residues. CDR3 nucleotides: TGTGCCAGCAGCTTGATGGGGACCCCTGAAGCTTTCTTT. Protein sequence: CASSLMGTPEAFF.

The chain employs TRBV7-2 and TRBJ1-2; D is possibly TRBD1 (6 bases). The CDR3 is 15 residues long. Germline lookup yields CDR1 SGHTA and CDR2 FQGNSA. V was shortened by 0 bases and J by 8 bases, with 16 bases between the two germline ends. The CDR3 DNA sequence: TGTGCCAGCAGCTTAGCGGGGACATCCCCTGCCGGCTACACCTTC. It specifies CASSLAGTSPAGYTF.

This clonotype occurred a few times. The chain combines TRBV5-1 with TRBJ2-5; 9 bases line up with TRBD2. This CDR3 has 13 amino acids. Trimming at V came to 4 bases and at J to 5 bases, leaving 3 bases not matched to a gene. In germline, CDR1 is SGHRS, CDR2 YFSETQ. DNA for the CDR3: TGCGCCAGCAGCGCCGGGACTAGCGAGACCCAGTACTTC. This gives the protein CASSAGTSETQYF.

V is TRBV23-1 and J is TRBJ2-7; TRBD1 matches 9 bases. TRBV23-1 is filed as an ORF, its function uncertain. The CDR3 totals 16 residues. V lost 0 bases to trimming and J lost 2 bases; unmatched junction nucleotides: 5. The CDR3 protein is CASSQSWDRDTYEQYF. CDR3 nucleotides: TGCGCCAGCAGTCAATCCTGGGACAGGGACACCTACGAGCAGTACTTC.

V gene TRBV11-1 combines with J gene TRBJ1-2, with 7 bases fitting TRBD1. The trim removed 0 bases at V and 6 bases at J, leaving 4 bases unmatched. Germline-derived CDR1 and CDR2 are SGHAT and FQDESV (reference sequence). The CDR3 has 14 residues. The DNA for the CDR3 is TGTGCCAGCAGCTTAGCGAACAGGGGAGATGGCTACACCTTC. This codes for CASSLANRGDGYTF.

The DNA for the CDR3 is TGCAGTGCTTGGCTAGTAGCGGGCGGAGAGCAGTTCTTC. Translated, it gives CSAWLVAGGEQFF. V usage is TRBV20-1 and J usage is TRBJ2-1; 7 bases agree with TRBD2. Germline V gene lookup returns CDR1 DFQATT and CDR2 SNEGSKA (reference sequence). Trimming at V came to 5 bases and at J to 10 bases, leaving 11 bases not matched to a gene. There are 13 residues in the CDR3.

This clonotype was seen more than once but under ten times. The V gene is TRBV30, the J gene TRBJ1-2; unclear D gene. The V gene lost 6 bases and the J gene lost 7 bases, with 12 bases spanning the gap. The CDR3 spans 11 residues. CDR1 and CDR2 from the germline V gene are GTSNPN and SVGIG (reference sequence). The CDR3 DNA follows: TGTGCCTGCCCCCACATCCGTGGCTACACCTTC. It specifies CACPHIRGYTF.

The chain links TRBV7-2 to TRBJ2-3; perhaps TRBD2 as D (5 bases). The V and J ends lost 8 bases and 0 bases respectively, with 15 bases between them. CDR1 is SGHTA, CDR2 FQGNSA, per germline. There are 15 residues in the CDR3. The CDR3 nucleotides read TGTGCCAGCGGGGAAGGACTCTCAAGCACAGATACGCAGTATTTT. Amino acids: CASGEGLSSTDTQYF.

The chain carries TRBV6-5 and TRBJ2-7; 9 bases map to TRBD1. The germline gives CDR1 MNHEY, CDR2 SVGAGI. The J segment lost 6 bases and the V segment lost 4 bases, leaving 13 bases of the junction unmatched. This CDR3 region has 16 residues. The CDR3 DNA follows: TGTGCCAGCAGTTCCCGCGAGGGACAGGGATTTTTCGAGCAGTACTTC. Amino acids: CASSSREGQGFFEQYF.

This clonotype was recorded a few times. V and J are TRBV11-2 and TRBJ2-2; no reliable D call. The V end was cut by 5 bases, the J end by 0 bases, with 16 bases between. The germline CDR1 and CDR2 sequences are SGHAT and FQNNGV. The CDR3 extends over 17 amino acids. CDR3 sequence (DNA): TGTGCCAGCAGCCTCCCTATACCGGCGCCGAACACCGGGGAGCTGTTTTTT. Its translation is CASSLPIPAPNTGELFF.

This clonotype has more than one count but fewer than ten. This chain links TRBV20-1 with TRBJ1-6; D not certain. Germline V gene data show CDR1 as DFQATT and CDR2 as SNEGSKA (reference sequence). Trimming shortened V by 2 bases and J by 8 bases, and 16 bases separated the two germline ends. This CDR3 is 15 amino acids long. The CDR3, as DNA: TGCAGTGCTAGACCACTCCCCGGGAGCTATTCACCCCTCCACTTT. Its protein is CSARPLPGSYSPLHF.

This clonotype was observed a handful of times. The V call is TRBV12-3 or TRBV12-4, the J call TRBJ1-4; D unclear. Trimming shortened V by 2 bases and J by 6 bases, and 10 bases separated the two germline ends. This CDR3 spans 14 amino acids. CDR3 nucleotides: TGTGCCAGCAGTTTAAGAGGGTTGGATGAAAAACTGTTTTTT. Translating gives CASSLRGLDEKLFF.

The sample holds a few counts of this clonotype. The chain is built from TRBV7-9 and TRBJ2-1; the D is unclear. Per the germline V gene, CDR1 is SEHNR and CDR2 is FQNEAQ (reference sequence). Trimming took off 5 bases at V and 8 bases at J, with 19 bases between the two ends. The CDR3 runs 15 residues. CDR3 residues: CASSIPVLGSDEQFF. The CDR3 DNA sequence: TGTGCCAGCAGCATCCCTGTGTTAGGTTCCGATGAGCAGTTCTTC. The full variable domain, its missing parts supplied by reference TRBV7-9 and TRBJ2-1, is DTGVSQNPRHKITKRGQNVTFRCDPISEHNRLYWYRQTLGQGPEFLTYFQNEAQLEKSRLLSDRFSAERPKGSFSTLEIQRTEQGDSAMYLCASSIPVLGSDEQFFGPGTRLTVL.

This clonotype turned up a few times. The rearrangement uses TRBV6-1 and TRBJ1-2, with TRBD1 identical over 8 bases. The V segment lost 7 bases and the J segment 3 bases; nucleotides outside the gene matches: 4. There are 13 residues in the CDR3. In germline, CDR1 is MNHNS, CDR2 SASEGT. CDR3 bases: TGTGCCAGCACTAGGGACAGGTACTATGGCTACACCTTC. Translated: CASTRDRYYGYTF.

The sample holds many counts of this clonotype. V and J are TRBV24-1 and TRBJ2-7; maybe TRBD2 (6 bases). The CDR3 is 15 residues long. Between the trimmed V and J ends, which lost 3 bases and 0 bases, there was a span of 11 bases. Germline V CDR1 and CDR2: KGHDR, SFDVKD. The CDR3 sequence: CATSDGDGSSYEQYF. In DNA, the CDR3 is TGTGCCACCAGTGATGGGGACGGGAGCTCCTACGAGCAGTACTTC.

This clonotype turned up a few times. The V call is TRBV11-2, the J call TRBJ2-5; a weak D match, TRBD1 (7 bases). V lost 5 bases to trimming and J lost 7 bases, with 14 bases between them. There are 13 residues in the CDR3. Germline V gene sequence: CDR1 SGHAT, CDR2 FQNNGV. CDR3 nucleotides: TGTGCCAGCAGCCACGGGACAGCGGGGACCCAGTACTTC. Its translation is CASSHGTAGTQYF.

The chain has TRBV6-5 and TRBJ2-4; D is uncertain. Trimming took off 8 bases at V and 7 bases at J, with 6 bases between the two ends. Germline V gene data show CDR1 as MNHEY and CDR2 as SVGAGI. This CDR3 is 10 amino acids long. The DNA of the CDR3 is TGTGCCAGCCGAATCAACATTCAGTACTTC. Translation gives CASRINIQYF.